This T cell receptor beta chain was sequenced in a study of vaccination effects on CD4 cells after COVID-19. Study-level results: Healthy vaccine recipients' vaccine-induced clones were almost all SARS-CoV-2 mono-reactive. Both infection-induced and vaccine-induced clones contracted markedly at late post-vaccination timepoints.

Remarks on this clone: The antigen remains unidentified.

Repertoires were generated with immunoSEQ multiplex PCR, while TCRdb's copy carries only in-frame clones and drops some. The data hold about 32,000 clones, with 72% observed a single time. This CDR3 spans 14 amino acids. V lost 5 bases and J lost 6, with 13 bases in between. CDR1 is SEHNR and CDR2 is FQNEAQ in the germline V gene (reference sequence). Sequencing followed a ViraFEST assay step that expanded antigen-specific CD4+ T cells with viral peptide pools. The culture ran for about eleven days before CD4+ T cells were isolated. The vaccine given was either BNT162b2 or mRNA-1273, in two doses. Among the vaccine recipients, none had a prior SARS-CoV-2 infection, and nucleocapsid antibodies were negative.

The sequence derives from a human donor who received a COVID-19 vaccine. Sequencing used CD4+ T cells from PBMCs cultured with HCoV-229E spike peptides, obtained after COVID-19 vaccination. The chain links TRBV7-9 to TRBJ2-2; no clear D gene. CDR3 nucleotide sequence: TGTGCCAGCAGCCTTAGTGCAGGAGCCGGGGAGCTGTTTTTT. The encoded protein is CASSLSAGAGELFF.